This T cell receptor (beta chain) was sequenced in a study of T-cell reconstitution after alpha-beta-depleted transplantation in children. CDR3 length equals 12 residues. Germline V gives CDR1 SGHVS, CDR2 FNYEAQ. V shed 3 bases, J shed 11 bases, and the junction held 4 bases outside the gene matches. Study-wide results and caveats: At the one-year point after transplant, T-cell counts and TCRbeta diversity were found to come mostly from T cells that had been newly produced. Reportedly, only several hundred clones from non-depleted graft cells drove alpha-beta T-cell counts at about two months. There were some patients whose high TCRbeta diversity at day 60 came from surviving recipient T cells and thymic progenitors.

Preparation of the TCRbeta library involved a method that used unique molecular identifiers. TCRdb re-derived calls from the PCR reads in MiXCR, one entry per CDR3 protein. The sample holds 7,500 to 8,500 distinct CDR3 sequences, about 32% seen once. This clonotype is labeled as medium-sized. Its antigen is as yet unknown. This chain joins TRBV7-6 and TRBJ1-5, with 7 positions matching TRBD1. The sample here was peripheral blood, taken 60 days after TCRalphabeta/CD19-depleted stem cell transplant. The TCR sequence derives from a boy under three years old who had a stem cell transplant for SCID, so the T cells may come from the graft donor. The CDR3 region has the DNA TGTGCCAGCAGCTTGGGGCAGGGGGCCCAGCATTTT. This encodes CASSLGQGAQHF.